Here is one TCR beta chain with its context. These data are taken from a study of blood T cell repertoires in COVID-19. Study at large: Collection of acute and convalescent COVID-19 samples took place in the United States, Italy and Spain. PBMCs, B-cell-depleted T cells, or T cells provided the cDNA or gDNA that made up the material.

Original processing methods: Scientists estimated how many nucleated cells there were by amplifying reference gene primers. Clones were sequenced by immunoSEQ multiplex PCR, and TCRdb holds only the in-frame ones, with some missing. The DNA was the basis for D and trimming; V, J and clone size are from that table. The repertoire has about 61,000 clones, roughly three quarters of them found once; the top ten carry approximately 6%. The CDR3 has 15 amino acids. After removal of 0 bases from V and 5 bases from J, the junction contained 6 bases not matched to a gene. CDR1 and CDR2 from the germline V gene are MNHEY and SVGAGI.

This sequence joins TRBV6-5 and TRBJ1-1; 7 nucleotides align to TRBD1. The TCR comes from a woman in her 70s with acute or convalescent COVID-19. The material sequenced was peripheral blood. The CDR3 protein is CASSYSTSGGTEAFF. The CDR3 coding sequence is TGTGCCAGCAGTTACTCGACGTCAGGGGGAACTGAAGCTTTCTTT.